This T cell receptor (beta chain) appears in the sequencing data of a study of identical twins. The table lists this clonotype with many counts. Each CDR3 protein gets one entry after TCRdb re-called the 5' RACE reads with MiXCR. This sample has approximately 600,000 distinct CDR3 sequences, with less than 9% found just once. This CDR3 contains 15 residues. CDR1 and CDR2 (germline): SGHRS, YFSETQ. The ends were cut back, 5 bases at V and 2 bases at J, with 14 bases in the middle. The same sample was also studied in work on yellow fever vaccine responses in identical twins.

The chain recombines TRBV5-1 with TRBJ2-1; D perhaps matches TRBD1 (7 bases). This sequence was found in a woman between 18 and 30 years old in good health. The sequenced sample was PBMCs. CDR3 amino acids: CASSAEGAPYNEQFF. The CDR3 coding sequence is TGCGCCAGCAGTGCGGAGGGGGCCCCCTACAATGAGCAGTTCTTC.